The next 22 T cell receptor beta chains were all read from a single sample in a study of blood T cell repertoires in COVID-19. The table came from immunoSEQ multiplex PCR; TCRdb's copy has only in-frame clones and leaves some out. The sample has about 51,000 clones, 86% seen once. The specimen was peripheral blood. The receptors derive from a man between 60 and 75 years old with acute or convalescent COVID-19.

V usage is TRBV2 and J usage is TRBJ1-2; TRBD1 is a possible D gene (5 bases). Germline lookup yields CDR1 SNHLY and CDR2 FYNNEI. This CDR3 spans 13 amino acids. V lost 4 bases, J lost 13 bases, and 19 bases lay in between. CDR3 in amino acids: CASSAVLRGPCTF. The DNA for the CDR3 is TGTGCCAGCAGTGCTGTTTTGCGGGGACCTTGCACCTTC.

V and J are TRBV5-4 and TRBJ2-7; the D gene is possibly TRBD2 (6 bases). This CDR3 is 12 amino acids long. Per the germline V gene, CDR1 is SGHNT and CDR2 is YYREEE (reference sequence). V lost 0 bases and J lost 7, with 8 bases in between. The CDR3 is CASSLGAGEQYF. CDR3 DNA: TGTGCCAGCAGCTTGGGGGCGGGGGAGCAGTACTTC. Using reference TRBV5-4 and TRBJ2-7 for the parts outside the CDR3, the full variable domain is ETGVTQSPTHLIKTRGQQVTLRCSSQSGHNTVSWYQQALGQGPQFIFQYYREEENGRGNFPPRFSGLQFPNYSSELNVNALELDDSALYLCASSLGAGEQYFGPGTRLTVT.

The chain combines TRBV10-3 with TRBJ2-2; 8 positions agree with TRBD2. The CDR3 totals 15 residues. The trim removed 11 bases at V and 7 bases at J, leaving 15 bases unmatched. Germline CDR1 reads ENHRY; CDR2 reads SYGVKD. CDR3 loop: CAVQTRGTSNGELFF. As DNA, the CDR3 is TGTGCCGTCCAGACTAGGGGGACTAGTAACGGGGAGCTGTTTTTT.

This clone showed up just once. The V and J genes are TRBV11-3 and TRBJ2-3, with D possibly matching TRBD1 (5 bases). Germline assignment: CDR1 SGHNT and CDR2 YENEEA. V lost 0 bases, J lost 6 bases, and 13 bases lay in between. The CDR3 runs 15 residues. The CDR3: CASSLESGSSDTQYF. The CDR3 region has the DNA TGTGCCAGCAGCTTAGAGTCAGGGTCCTCCGATACGCAGTATTTT.

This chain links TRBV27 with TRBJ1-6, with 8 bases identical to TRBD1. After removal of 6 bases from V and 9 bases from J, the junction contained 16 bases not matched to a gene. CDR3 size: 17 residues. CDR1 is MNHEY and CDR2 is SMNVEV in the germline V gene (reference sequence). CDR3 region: CASSRAPGQDRSSPLHF. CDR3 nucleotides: TGTGCCAGCAGCCGTGCCCCGGGACAGGATAGGAGTTCACCCCTCCACTTT.

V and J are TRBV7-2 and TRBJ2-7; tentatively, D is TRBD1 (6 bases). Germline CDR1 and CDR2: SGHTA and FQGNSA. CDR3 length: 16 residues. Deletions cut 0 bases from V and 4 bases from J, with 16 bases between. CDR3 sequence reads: CASSLAQQGARYEQYF. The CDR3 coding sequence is TGTGCCAGCAGCTTAGCGCAACAGGGTGCGCGGTACGAGCAGTACTTC.

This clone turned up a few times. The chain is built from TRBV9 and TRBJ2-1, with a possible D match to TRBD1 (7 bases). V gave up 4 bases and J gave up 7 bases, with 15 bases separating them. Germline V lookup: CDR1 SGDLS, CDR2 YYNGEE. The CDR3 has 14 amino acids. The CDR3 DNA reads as TGTGCCAGCAGCATCAGGGGGACTCAAAATGAGCAGTTCTTC. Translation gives CASSIRGTQNEQFF.

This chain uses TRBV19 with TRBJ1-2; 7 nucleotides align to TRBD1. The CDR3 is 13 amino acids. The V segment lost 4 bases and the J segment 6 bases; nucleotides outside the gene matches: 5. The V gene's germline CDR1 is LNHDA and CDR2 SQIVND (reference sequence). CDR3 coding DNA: TGTGCCAGTAGTACCACAGGGGAGAATGGCTACACCTTC. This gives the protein CASSTTGENGYTF.

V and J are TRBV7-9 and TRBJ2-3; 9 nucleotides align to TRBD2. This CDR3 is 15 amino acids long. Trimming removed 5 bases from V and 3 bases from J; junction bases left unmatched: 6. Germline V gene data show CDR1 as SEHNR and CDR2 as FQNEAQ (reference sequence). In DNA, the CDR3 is TGTGCCAGCAGCCGCGGGGGGGCGGAGACAGATACGCAGTATTTT. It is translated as CASSRGGAETDTQYF.

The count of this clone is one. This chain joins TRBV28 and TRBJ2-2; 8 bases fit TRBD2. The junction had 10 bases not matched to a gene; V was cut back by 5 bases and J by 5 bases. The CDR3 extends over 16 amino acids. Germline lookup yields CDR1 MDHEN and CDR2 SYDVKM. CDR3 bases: TGTGCCAGCAGTCTATTAGCGGGACCGGGAACCGGGGAGCTGTTTTTT. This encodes CASSLLAGPGTGELFF.

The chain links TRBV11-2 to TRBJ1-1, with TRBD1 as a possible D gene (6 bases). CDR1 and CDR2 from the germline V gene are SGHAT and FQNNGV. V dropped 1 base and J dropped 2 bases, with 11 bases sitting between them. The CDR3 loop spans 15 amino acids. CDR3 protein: CASSLGGGANTEAFF. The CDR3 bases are TGTGCCAGCAGCTTAGGGGGGGGCGCTAACACTGAAGCTTTCTTT.

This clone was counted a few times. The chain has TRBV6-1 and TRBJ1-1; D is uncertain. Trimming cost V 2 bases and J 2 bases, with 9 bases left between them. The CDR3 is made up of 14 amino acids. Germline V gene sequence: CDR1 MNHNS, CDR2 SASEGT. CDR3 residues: CASSERSGNTEAFF. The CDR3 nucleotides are TGTGCCAGCAGTGAAAGGTCAGGAAACACTGAAGCTTTCTTT.

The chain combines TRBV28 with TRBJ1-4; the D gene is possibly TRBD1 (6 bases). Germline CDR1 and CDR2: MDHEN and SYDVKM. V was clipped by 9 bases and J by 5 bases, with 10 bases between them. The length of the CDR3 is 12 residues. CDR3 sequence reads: CASSRGNEKLFF. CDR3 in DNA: TGTGCCAGTTCCAGGGGCAATGAAAAACTGTTTTTT.

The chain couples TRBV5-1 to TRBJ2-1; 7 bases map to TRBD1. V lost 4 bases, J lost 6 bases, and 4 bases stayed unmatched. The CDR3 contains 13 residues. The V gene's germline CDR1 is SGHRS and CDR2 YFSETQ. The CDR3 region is CASSLDRTNEQFF. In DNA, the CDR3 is TGCGCCAGCAGCCTGGACAGGACCAATGAGCAGTTCTTC.

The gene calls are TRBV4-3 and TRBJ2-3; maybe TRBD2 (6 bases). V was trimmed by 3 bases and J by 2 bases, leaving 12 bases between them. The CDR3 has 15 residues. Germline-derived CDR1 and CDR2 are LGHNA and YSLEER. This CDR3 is CASSQNAGPTDTQYF. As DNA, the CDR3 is TGCGCCAGCAGCCAGAATGCGGGGCCCACAGATACGCAGTATTTT.

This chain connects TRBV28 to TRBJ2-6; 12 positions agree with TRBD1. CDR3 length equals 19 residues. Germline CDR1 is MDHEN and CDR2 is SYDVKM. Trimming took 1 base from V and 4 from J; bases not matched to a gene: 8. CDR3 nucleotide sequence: TGTGCCAGCAGTTTATTGCGGGACAGGGGGCCGGGAGGGGCCAACGTCCTGACTTTC. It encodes CASSLLRDRGPGGANVLTF.

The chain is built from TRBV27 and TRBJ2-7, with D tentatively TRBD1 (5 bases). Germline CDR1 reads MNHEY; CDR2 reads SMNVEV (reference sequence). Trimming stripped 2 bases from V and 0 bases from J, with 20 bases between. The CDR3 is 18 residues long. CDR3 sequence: CASSLKGAIRPFSYEQYF. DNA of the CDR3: TGTGCCAGCAGTTTAAAAGGGGCGATCCGTCCTTTCTCCTACGAGCAGTACTTC.

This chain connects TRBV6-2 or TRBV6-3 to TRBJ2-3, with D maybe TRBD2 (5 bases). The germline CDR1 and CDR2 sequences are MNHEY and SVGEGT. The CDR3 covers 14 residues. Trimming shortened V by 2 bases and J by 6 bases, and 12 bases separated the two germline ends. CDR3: CASSYRDSGDTQYF. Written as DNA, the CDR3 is TGTGCCAGCAGTTACAGGGATTCGGGGGATACGCAGTATTTT.

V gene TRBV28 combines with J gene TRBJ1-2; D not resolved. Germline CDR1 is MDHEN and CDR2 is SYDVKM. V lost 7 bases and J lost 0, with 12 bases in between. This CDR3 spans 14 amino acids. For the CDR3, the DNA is TGTGCCAGCATAGCGCAGGAGCCTAACTATGGCTACACCTTC. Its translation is CASIAQEPNYGYTF.

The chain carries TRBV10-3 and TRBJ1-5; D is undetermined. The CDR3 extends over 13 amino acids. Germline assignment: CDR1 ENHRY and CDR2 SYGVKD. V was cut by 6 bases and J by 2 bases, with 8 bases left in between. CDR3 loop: CAIRREGNQPQHF. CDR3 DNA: TGTGCCATCAGGAGAGAAGGCAATCAGCCCCAGCATTTT.

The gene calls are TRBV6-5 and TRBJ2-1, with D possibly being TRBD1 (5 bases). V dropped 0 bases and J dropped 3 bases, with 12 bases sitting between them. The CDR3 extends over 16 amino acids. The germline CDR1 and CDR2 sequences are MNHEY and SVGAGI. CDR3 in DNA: TGTGCCAGCAGTTACTCGAGTTCTGACAGCTACAATGAGCAGTTCTTC. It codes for CASSYSSSDSYNEQFF.

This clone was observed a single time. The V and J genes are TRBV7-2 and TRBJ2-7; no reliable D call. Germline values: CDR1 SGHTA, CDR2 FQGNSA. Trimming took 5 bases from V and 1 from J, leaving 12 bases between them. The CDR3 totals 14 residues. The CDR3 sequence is CASSLLLSSYEQYF. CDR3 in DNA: TGTGCCAGCAGCCTCCTGTTGTCGTCCTACGAGCAGTACTTC.